The 16 T cell receptor beta chains presented below share a single source sample, sequenced in a study of blood T cell repertoires in COVID-19. Assay used: immunoSEQ multiplex PCR; TCRdb lists only in-frame clones, some missing. The data hold about 240,000 clones, with about 80% observed a single time. Sequencing was performed on peripheral blood. These receptor sequences come from a man aged 25-40 years who had recovered from COVID-19.

The chain employs TRBV24-1 and TRBJ2-5; tentative D call: TRBD1 (6 bases). Between the trimmed V and J ends, which lost 4 bases and 5 bases, there was a span of 13 bases. Germline assignment: CDR1 KGHDR and CDR2 SFDVKD. The CDR3 contains 14 residues. The CDR3: CATSDWDTQETQYF. CDR3 coding DNA: TGTGCCACCAGTGACTGGGACACCCAGGAGACCCAGTACTTC.

The chain has TRBV3-1 (or the pseudogene TRBV3-2) and TRBJ2-3; TRBD2 aligns across 8 bases. CDR3 length equals 15 residues. Losses at the gene ends were 1 base for V and 0 bases for J; bases not matched to a gene: 0. Looked up from germline, CDR1 is LGHDT and CDR2 is YNNKEL (reference sequence). As DNA, the CDR3 is TGTGCCAGCAGCCAAGTAGCGGGGAGCACAGATACGCAGTATTTT. The encoded protein is CASSQVAGSTDTQYF.

The CDR3 DNA follows: TGTGCCAGCAGCTTTATATACAATGAGCAGTTCTTC. Protein sequence: CASSFIYNEQFF. This rearrangement joins TRBV7-6 to TRBJ2-1, with D unresolved. Trimming shortened V by 3 bases and J by 4 bases, and 4 bases separated the two germline ends. The germline gives CDR1 SGHVS, CDR2 FNYEAQ. This CDR3 has 12 amino acids.

The gene calls are TRBV12-3 or TRBV12-4 and TRBJ2-5, with D unclear. The CDR3 has 9 residues. V shed 10 bases and J shed 5 bases, with 5 bases lying between them. The CDR3 is CANRETQYF. The CDR3 nucleotides are TGTGCCAACCGGGAGACCCAGTACTTC.

There are many counts of this clone. The V call is TRBV11-1, the J call TRBJ1-6, with 7 nucleotides matching TRBD1. CDR1 and CDR2 (germline): SGHAT, FQDESV (reference sequence). The CDR3 loop spans 15 amino acids. V trimming: 4 bases; J trimming: 6 bases; junction bases outside the gene matches: 6. The chain's CDR3 is CASSSRDSFNSPLHF. The CDR3 DNA reads TGTGCCAGCAGCTCCAGGGACAGCTTTAATTCACCCCTCCACTTT.

The chain combines TRBV6-5 with TRBJ1-2; D is ambiguous. V lost 0 bases, J lost 0 bases, and 5 bases lay in between. The CDR3 totals 14 residues. Germline-derived CDR1 and CDR2 are MNHEY and SVGAGI. CDR3 DNA: TGTGCCAGCAGTTACTCGACTACTAACTATGGCTACACCTTC. Amino acid sequence: CASSYSTTNYGYTF.

The V call is TRBV4-1, the J call TRBJ2-7; D is uncertain. Per the germline V gene, CDR1 is MGHRA and CDR2 is YSYEKL. Trimming took 5 bases from V and 3 from J, leaving 8 bases between them. The CDR3 has 12 residues. CDR3 bases: TGCGCCAGCAGCAAGGAGAACTACGAGCAGTACGTC. Protein product: CASSKENYEQYV.

The CDR3 DNA sequence: TGTGCCAGTAGTACTATAAGCAGCAGGAAGGGAAACACCATATATTTT. This encodes CASSTISSRKGNTIYF. J is TRBJ1-3 and V is TRBV19; no clear D gene. The CDR3 length is 16 residues. CDR1 is LNHDA and CDR2 is SQIVND in the germline V gene (reference sequence). V was trimmed by 4 bases and J by 4 bases, leaving 17 bases between them.

The rearrangement uses TRBV28 and TRBJ2-1; 11 bases map to TRBD2. The junction had 7 bases not matched to a gene; V was cut back by 8 bases and J by 1 base. This CDR3 region has 16 residues. Germline V gene sequence: CDR1 MDHEN, CDR2 SYDVKM. The CDR3 sequence: CASYDSGGVSYNEQFF. The CDR3 DNA sequence: TGTGCCAGCTATGATAGCGGGGGGGTGTCCTACAATGAGCAGTTCTTC. Looking up the rest from reference TRBV28 and TRBJ2-1 gives the full variable domain: DVKVTQSSRYLVKRTGEKVFLECVQDMDHENMFWYRQDPGLGLRLIYFSYDVKMKEKGDIPEGYSVSREKKERFSLILESASTNQTSMYLCASYDSGGVSYNEQFFGPGTRLTVL.

This clone was detected once. Other DNA sequences of this sample code for an identical CDR3. The J gene is TRBJ2-2, the V gene TRBV19; D uncertain. This CDR3 is built from 14 residues. The V gene's germline CDR1 is LNHDA and CDR2 SQIVND (reference sequence). Trimming shortened V by 2 bases and J by 0 bases, and 4 bases separated the two germline ends. The CDR3 bases are TGTGCCAGTAGTATAACAGCGAACACCGGGGAGCTGTTTTTT. This sequence encodes CASSITANTGELFF.

The chain employs TRBV6-6 and TRBJ2-3; D might be TRBD2 (6 bases). Germline V CDR1 and CDR2: MNHNY, SVGAGI (reference sequence). This CDR3 region has 13 residues. Trimming removed 0 bases from V and 12 bases from J, with 13 bases in between. CDR3 protein: CASSYSEGLPQYF. The CDR3 nucleotides are TGTGCCAGCAGTTACTCGGAGGGACTCCCCCAGTATTTT.

This clone was recorded once. The junction shows a germline mismatch at one end, possibly a read error. The genes are TRBV27 and TRBJ1-2; 8 bases map to TRBD1. Germline CDR1 and CDR2: MNHEY and SMNVEV (reference sequence). This CDR3 has 13 amino acids. Written as DNA, the CDR3 is TGTGCCAGCAGTTTAGCAGGGGGCGCTTCTCCTTTATTC. It yields the protein CASSLAGGASPLF.

This clone was seen a few times. The rearrangement uses TRBV19 and TRBJ2-5, with 10 bases fitting TRBD2. Germline loops: CDR1 LNHDA, CDR2 SQIVND (reference sequence). The CDR3 covers 16 residues. V was clipped by 3 bases and J by 0 bases; unmatched bases: 4. CDR3 residues: CASSIKLAGHQETQYF. CDR3 nucleotides: TGTGCCAGTAGTATCAAACTAGCGGGGCACCAAGAGACCCAGTACTTC.

This chain connects TRBV19 to TRBJ2-3; the match to TRBD2 covers 12 bases. J was trimmed by 4 bases and V by 4 bases; bases with no gene match: 6. There are 16 residues in the CDR3. In germline, CDR1 is LNHDA, CDR2 SQIVND (reference sequence). In DNA form, the CDR3 reads TGTGCCAGTAGTACACGACTAGCGGGGGTACCAGATACGCAGTATTTT. This sequence encodes CASSTRLAGVPDTQYF.

The CDR3 bases are TGCAGCGTTGTAGGACAGGGCCCTGAAGCTTTCTTT. Translating it yields CSVVGQGPEAFF. The V gene is TRBV29-1, the J gene TRBJ1-1; 8 bases align to TRBD1. The CDR3 extends over 12 amino acids. The junction had 4 bases not matched to a gene; V was cut back by 4 bases and J by 6 bases. Germline lookup yields CDR1 SQVTM and CDR2 ANQGSEA.

In its sample, this clone was seen once. This chain connects TRBV24-1 to TRBJ2-3; 9 bases match TRBD1. The germline V gene has CDR1 KGHDR and CDR2 SFDVKD. The CDR3 loop spans 15 amino acids. J lost 0 bases, V lost 6 bases, and 3 bases had no gene match. CDR3 region: CATSSTGGSTDTQYF. CDR3 DNA sequence: TGTGCCACCAGTTCGACAGGGGGGAGCACAGATACGCAGTATTTT.